A selection of T cell receptor beta chains follows, all from one sample in a study of spatial heterogeneity in lung cancer. Each CDR3 protein is one row after TCRdb ran MiXCR on the 5' RACE reads. The sample carries 70,000 to 90,000 distinct CDR3 sequences, approximately 12% recorded once. The material was PBMCs, obtained at surgery. Source of these receptors: a male donor with early-stage non-small cell lung cancer. CDR3s include the opening cysteine and the closing phenylalanine or tryptophan. D genes are given only for firm matches. Only some rows state a clone size, as once, few, many or a class for expanded clones.

CDR3 protein,CDR3 DNA,J gene,V gene,CDR3 length,D gene,clone size
CASSFTVPGQSSYEQYF,TGTGCCAGCAGCTTCACGGTACCGGGACAGAGCTCCTACGAGCAGTACTTC,TRBJ2-7,TRBV7-8,17,TRBD1,few
CASSLGLAGVTDTQYF,TGTGCCAGCAGCTTAGGACTAGCGGGAGTCACAGATACGCAGTATTTT,TRBJ2-3,TRBV7-9,16,TRBD2,NA
CASSQEAATNDVGEQYF,TGTGCCAGCAGCCAAGAGGCAGCCACAAACGATGTGGGGGAGCAGTACTTC,TRBJ2-7,TRBV4-2,17,NA,few
CASSSWGETETQYF,TGTGCCAGCAGCTCCTGGGGGGAGACAGAGACCCAGTACTTC,TRBJ2-5,TRBV5-4,14,NA,few
CASSPREDRGQETQYF,TGTGCCAGCAGCCCAAGAGAGGACAGGGGCCAAGAGACCCAGTACTTC,TRBJ2-5,TRBV11-2,16,TRBD1,NA
CASSVRGLNSPLHF,TGTGCCAGCAGCGTCAGGGGGCTTAATTCACCCCTCCACTTT,TRBJ1-6,TRBV9,14,TRBD1,many
CASSNLQVDEQYF,TGCGCCAGCAGCAACCTTCAGGTAGACGAGCAGTACTTC,TRBJ2-7,TRBV5-1,13,NA,NA
CASRFGDNTGELFF,TGTGCCAGCAGATTCGGGGATAACACCGGGGAGCTGTTTTTT,TRBJ2-2,TRBV2,14,NA,NA
CSVRDSTDTQYF,TGCAGCGTGAGGGATAGCACAGATACGCAGTATTTT,TRBJ2-3,TRBV29-1,12,NA,few
CASSLSGNNNEQFF,TGTGCCAGCAGCCTGAGCGGGAACAACAATGAGCAGTTCTTC,TRBJ2-1,TRBV7-8,14,TRBD2,few
CASSPSGQGKGGSPLHF,TGTGCCAGCAGTCCATCCGGACAGGGGAAAGGAGGGTCACCCCTCCACTTT,TRBJ1-6,TRBV12-3/TRBV12-4,17,TRBD1,NA
CASSTRAGIRQPQHF,TGTGCCAGCAGTACCAGGGCCGGGATTAGGCAGCCCCAGCATTTT,TRBJ1-5,TRBV6-6,15,NA,NA
CATSEYNEQFF,TGTGCCACCAGTGAGTACAATGAGCAGTTCTTC,TRBJ2-1,TRBV24-1,11,NA,few
CASSPPWTGSNTGELFF,TGTGCCAGCTCACCACCATGGACGGGCTCGAACACCGGGGAGCTGTTTTTT,TRBJ2-2,TRBV18,17,NA,NA
CSARVQGGGTNYGYTF,TGCAGTGCTAGAGTACAGGGTGGAGGTACTAACTATGGCTACACCTTC,TRBJ1-2,TRBV20-1,16,NA,few
CASSLAGGMMAEAFF,TGTGCCAGCAGCTTAGCTGGGGGAATGATGGCTGAAGCTTTCTTT,TRBJ1-1,TRBV11-3,15,NA,NA
CASSPDWREQYF,TGTGCCAGCAGCCCCGATTGGAGGGAGCAGTACTTC,TRBJ2-7,TRBV7-6,12,NA,NA
CAITREQNTGELFF,TGTGCCATCACGAGGGAGCAAAACACCGGGGAGCTGTTTTTT,TRBJ2-2,TRBV10-3,14,NA,NA
CASSQRGLAGPTDTQYF,TGTGCCAGCAGCCAGAGGGGACTAGCGGGACCCACAGATACGCAGTATTTT,TRBJ2-3,TRBV7-2,17,TRBD2,NA
CASTLSQYEQFF,TGTGCCAGCACCCTAAGCCAGTATGAGCAGTTCTTC,TRBJ2-1,TRBV2,12,NA,many
CASSLMGSTDTQYF,TGTGCCAGCAGCTTGATGGGGAGCACAGATACGCAGTATTTT,TRBJ2-3,TRBV5-5,14,NA,NA
CSVGRQSNTEAFF,TGCAGCGTTGGAAGACAGAGTAACACTGAAGCTTTCTTT,TRBJ1-1,TRBV29-1,13,NA,NA
CASSLVPGMTEAFF,TGTGCCAGCAGCTTAGTCCCAGGGATGACTGAAGCTTTCTTT,TRBJ1-1,TRBV7-2,14,NA,NA
CSASLGTQYF,TGCAGTGCTAGCTTAGGGACCCAGTACTTC,TRBJ2-5,TRBV20-1,10,NA,NA
CAISESIRSNEKLFF,TGTGCCATCAGTGAGTCGATCAGGAGTAATGAAAAACTGTTTTTT,TRBJ1-4,TRBV10-3,15,NA,NA
CAISGGTSGSTDTQYF,TGTGCCATCAGTGGCGGGACTAGCGGTAGCACAGATACGCAGTATTTT,TRBJ2-3,TRBV10-3,16,TRBD2,many
CASSFQGQTEAFF,TGCGCCAGCAGCTTCCAGGGACAGACTGAAGCTTTCTTT,TRBJ1-1,TRBV5-1,13,TRBD1,NA
CSGNPGQGGYTEAFF,TGCAGCGGTAACCCGGGACAGGGAGGGTACACTGAAGCTTTCTTT,TRBJ1-1,TRBV29-1,15,TRBD1,NA
CASILGQQETQYF,TGCGCCAGCATCTTGGGACAGCAAGAGACCCAGTACTTC,TRBJ2-5,TRBV5-1,13,TRBD1,NA
CASSQGREEETQYF,TGCGCCAGCAGCCAGGGACGGGAGGAGGAGACCCAGTACTTC,TRBJ2-5,TRBV5-1,14,TRBD2,few
CATRQDGEAFF,TGTGCCACCAGACAAGACGGTGAAGCTTTCTTT,TRBJ1-1,TRBV24-1,11,NA,NA
CASSSQPVAAELTSYEQYF,TGTGCCAGCAGCTCCCAACCGGTGGCCGCCGAATTAACCTCCTACGAGCAGTACTTC,TRBJ2-7,TRBV7-2,19,NA,few
CASSLGSKTYEQYF,TGCGCCAGCAGCTTGGGGTCCAAAACCTACGAGCAGTACTTC,TRBJ2-7,TRBV5-1,14,NA,NA
CASSHSNTEAFF,TGTGCCAGCAGCCACAGCAACACTGAAGCTTTCTTT,TRBJ1-1,TRBV7-2,12,NA,many
CASSLDGLYGYTF,TGTGCCAGCAGCTTGGACGGCCTCTATGGCTACACCTTC,TRBJ1-2,TRBV5-4,13,NA,NA
CASSPLRQNYGYTF,TGTGCCAGCTCACCGCTCAGACAGAACTATGGCTACACCTTC,TRBJ1-2,TRBV18,14,NA,few